Listed below are T cell receptor beta chains from one sample, sequenced in a study of OX40 agonist ivuxolimab in advanced cancers. Assay: immunoSEQ multiplex PCR; the TCRdb copy retains only in-frame clones and omits some. The sample holds roughly 66,000 clones; about 90% are singletons and the top ten take approximately 1.2%. The sample in question was CD4+ or CD8+ T cells sorted from blood, obtained in a trial of the OX40 agonist ivuxolimab. These receptors came from an adult with an advanced solid tumor such as melanoma, head and neck, liver or kidney cancer. The CDR3 runs from the conserved cysteine through the conserved F or W. Each record gives: V gene, D gene, J gene, CDR3 DNA, CDR3 protein. D genes are given only for firm matches.

v_gene: TRBV19; d_gene: .; j_gene: TRBJ1-6; CDR3nt: TGTGCCAGCGCAAGAGGGGATACCAATTCACCCCTCCACTTT; CDR3aa: CASARGDTNSPLHF
v_gene: TRBV28; d_gene: .; j_gene: TRBJ1-4; CDR3nt: TGTGCCAGCAGTTTCCCGAGGGGTTGGGAACTGTTTTTT; CDR3aa: CASSFPRGWELFF
v_gene: TRBV7-9; d_gene: TRBD1; j_gene: TRBJ1-1; CDR3nt: TGTGCCAGCAGCCGAGGACAGGGTAGGCCGAGCACTGAAGCTTTCTTT; CDR3aa: CASSRGQGRPSTEAFF
v_gene: TRBV7-9; d_gene: TRBD2; j_gene: TRBJ2-4; CDR3nt: TGTGCCAGCAGCTTAGCGGCGGGGGGGCTCAGCATTCAGTACTTC; CDR3aa: CASSLAAGGLSIQYF
v_gene: TRBV5-6; d_gene: TRBD1; j_gene: TRBJ1-2; CDR3nt: TGTGCCAGCAGCTTGGCCACGGGACAGGGGAACTATGGCTACACCTTC; CDR3aa: CASSLATGQGNYGYTF
v_gene: TRBV7-8; d_gene: .; j_gene: TRBJ2-2; CDR3nt: TGTGCCAGCAGCTACCGGGACTCCGTGATGTCCGGGGAGCTGTTTTTT; CDR3aa: CASSYRDSVMSGELFF
v_gene: TRBV13; d_gene: .; j_gene: TRBJ2-1; CDR3nt: TGTGCCAGCAGGTGGTTGTATGAGAGCTCCTACAATGAGCAGTTCTTC; CDR3aa: CASRWLYESSYNEQFF
v_gene: TRBV5-5; d_gene: TRBD2; j_gene: TRBJ2-4; CDR3nt: TGTGCCAGCAGCTTGGCTTCTAGCGGGGGGCAGTACTTC; CDR3aa: CASSLASSGGQYF
v_gene: TRBV16; d_gene: .; j_gene: TRBJ2-1; CDR3nt: TGTGCCAGCAGCCAATCTGTGACAAACAATGAGCAGTTCTTC; CDR3aa: CASSQSVTNNEQFF
v_gene: TRBV2; d_gene: .; j_gene: TRBJ1-2; CDR3nt: TGTGCCAGCAGTCATCCTCCAGGGCGCGGCTATGGCTACACCTTC; CDR3aa: CASSHPPGRGYGYTF
v_gene: TRBV28; d_gene: .; j_gene: TRBJ2-4; CDR3nt: TGTGCCAGCAGTCTCAGGGGCCTTCAGTACTTC; CDR3aa: CASSLRGLQYF
v_gene: TRBV15; d_gene: TRBD1; j_gene: TRBJ2-3; CDR3nt: TGTGCCACCAGCAGAGATGACAGGGGCACAGATACGCAGTATTTT; CDR3aa: CATSRDDRGTDTQYF
v_gene: TRBV5-1; d_gene: TRBD2; j_gene: TRBJ2-1; CDR3nt: TGCGCCAGCAGCTTGGGAGCGGGAACCTACAATGAGCAGTTCTTC; CDR3aa: CASSLGAGTYNEQFF
v_gene: TRBV19; d_gene: .; j_gene: TRBJ1-2; CDR3nt: TGTGCCAGCGCCCCTGGGAGGGTGTTCGAGGGCTACACCTTC; CDR3aa: CASAPGRVFEGYTF
v_gene: TRBV11-2; d_gene: .; j_gene: TRBJ2-7; CDR3nt: TGTGCCAGCAGCTTAGCCGGAGGGACCTCCTACGAGCAGTACTTC; CDR3aa: CASSLAGGTSYEQYF